This record covers a single T cell receptor (beta chain). Its antigen is currently unknown. The data originate from a study of Graves' ophthalmopathy and Graves' hyperthyroidism. Broader study findings: Discrimination between ophthalmopathy and stable hyperthyroidism by a 13-signature model showed 85% to 90% sensitivity and 65% to 84% specificity. Among expanded thyroid clonotypes above 0.001 frequency, most also occurred in blood. Progression of ophthalmopathy was predicted by the model with roughly 70% sensitivity and under 75% specificity.

Beta-chain TCR CDR3 regions were amplified from RNA transcripts. Second-round multiplex PCR came after first-round RT-PCR with HTBI primers. One entry per CDR3 protein, called by TCRdb with MiXCR from the multiplex PCR reads. The sample has roughly 500,000 distinct CDR3 sequences, roughly an eighth seen once. The CDR3 consists of 16 residues. V dropped 3 bases and J dropped 7; count of bases not matched to a gene: 8. The germline V gene encodes CDR1 SGHTA and CDR2 FQGNSA. This TCR was recovered from a woman in her 30s with Graves' ophthalmopathy. The chain is built from TRBV7-2 and TRBJ2-2; 10 bases agree with TRBD1. Input material: blood. CDR3 nucleotide sequence: TGTGCCAGCAGCTTCCACCGACAGGGGGCAGGCGGGGAGCTGTTTTTT. This encodes CASSFHRQGAGGELFF.